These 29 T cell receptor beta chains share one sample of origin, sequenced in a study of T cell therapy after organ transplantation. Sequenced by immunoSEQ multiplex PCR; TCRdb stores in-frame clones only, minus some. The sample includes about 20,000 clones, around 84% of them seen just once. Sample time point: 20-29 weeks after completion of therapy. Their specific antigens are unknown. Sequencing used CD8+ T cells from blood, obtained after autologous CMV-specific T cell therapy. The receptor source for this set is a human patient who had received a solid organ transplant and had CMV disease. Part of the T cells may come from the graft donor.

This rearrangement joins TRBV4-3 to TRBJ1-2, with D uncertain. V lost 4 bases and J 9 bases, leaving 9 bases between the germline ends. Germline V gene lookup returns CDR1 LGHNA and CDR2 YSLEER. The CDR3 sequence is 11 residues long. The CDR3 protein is CASSLRRSYTF. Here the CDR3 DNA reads TGCGCCAGCAGCCTCCGGCGGAGCTACACCTTC.

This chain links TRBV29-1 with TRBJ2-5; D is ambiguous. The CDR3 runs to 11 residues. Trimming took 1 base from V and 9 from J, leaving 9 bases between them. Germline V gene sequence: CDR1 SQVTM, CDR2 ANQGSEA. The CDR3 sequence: CSVEVSWSQYF. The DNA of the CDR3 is TGCAGCGTTGAAGTGTCGTGGTCCCAGTACTTC.

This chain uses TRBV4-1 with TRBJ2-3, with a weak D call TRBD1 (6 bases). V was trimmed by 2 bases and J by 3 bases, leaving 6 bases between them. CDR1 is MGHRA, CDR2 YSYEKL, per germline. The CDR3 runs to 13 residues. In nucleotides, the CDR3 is TGCGCCAGCAGCCAAAGGGGGACAGATACGCAGTATTTT. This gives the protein CASSQRGTDTQYF.

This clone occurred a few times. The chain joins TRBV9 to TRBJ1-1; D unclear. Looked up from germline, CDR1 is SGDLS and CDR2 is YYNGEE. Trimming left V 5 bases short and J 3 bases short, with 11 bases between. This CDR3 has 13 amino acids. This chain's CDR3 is CASSEGSHTEAFF. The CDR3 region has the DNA TGTGCCAGCAGTGAGGGCAGTCACACTGAAGCTTTCTTT.

DNA of the CDR3: TGTGCCAGCAGCCCACGACTAACGAGCTCCTACGAGCAGTACTTC. Translating gives CASSPRLTSSYEQYF. The gene calls are TRBV7-2 and TRBJ2-7; maybe TRBD2 (5 bases). Trimming pared 5 bases from V and 0 bases from J, leaving 14 bases between. From germline, CDR1 is SGHTA and CDR2 FQGNSA. This CDR3 spans 15 amino acids.

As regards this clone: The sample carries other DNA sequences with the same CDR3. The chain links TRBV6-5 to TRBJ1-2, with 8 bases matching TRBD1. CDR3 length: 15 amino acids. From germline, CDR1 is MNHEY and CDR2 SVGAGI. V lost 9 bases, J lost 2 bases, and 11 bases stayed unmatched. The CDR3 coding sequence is TGTGCCAGTAGCCCTCGACAGGGGAAGAACTATGGCTACACCTTC. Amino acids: CASSPRQGKNYGYTF.

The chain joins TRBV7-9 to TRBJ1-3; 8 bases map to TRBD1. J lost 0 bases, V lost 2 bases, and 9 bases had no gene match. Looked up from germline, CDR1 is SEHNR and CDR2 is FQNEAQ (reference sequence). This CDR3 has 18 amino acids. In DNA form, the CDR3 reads TGTGCCAGCAGCTTAAGACAGGGGCCCGTGAGCTCTGGAAACACCATATATTTT. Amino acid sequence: CASSLRQGPVSSGNTIYF.

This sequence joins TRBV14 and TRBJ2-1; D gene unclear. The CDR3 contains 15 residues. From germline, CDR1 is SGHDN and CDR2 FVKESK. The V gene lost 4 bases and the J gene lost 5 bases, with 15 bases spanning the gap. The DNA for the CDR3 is TGTGCCAGCAGCCTTCGCAGAGGCCTAAACAATGAGCAGTTCTTC. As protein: CASSLRRGLNNEQFF.

The CDR3 sequence: CASSYSGAHYNEQFF. CDR3 nucleotides: TGTGCCAGCAGTTACTCTGGGGCCCATTACAATGAGCAGTTCTTC. The V call is TRBV6-5, the J call TRBJ2-1, with D possibly TRBD1 on 5 matching bases. The CDR3 loop spans 15 amino acids. Germline V gene lookup returns CDR1 MNHEY and CDR2 SVGAGI. V was shortened by 0 bases and J by 4 bases, with 10 bases between the two germline ends.

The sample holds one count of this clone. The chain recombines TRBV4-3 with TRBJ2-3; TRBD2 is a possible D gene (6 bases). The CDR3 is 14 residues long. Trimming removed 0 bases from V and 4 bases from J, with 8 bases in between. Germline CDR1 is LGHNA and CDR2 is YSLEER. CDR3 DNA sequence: TGCGCCAGCAGCCAAGAACTAGCAGCAGATACGCAGTATTTT. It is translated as CASSQELAADTQYF.

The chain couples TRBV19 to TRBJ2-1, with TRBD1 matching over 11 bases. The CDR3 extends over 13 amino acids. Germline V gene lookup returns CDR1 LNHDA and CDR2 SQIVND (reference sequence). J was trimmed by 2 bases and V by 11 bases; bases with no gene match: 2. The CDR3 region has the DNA TGTGCCTCGGGACAGGGGGCCTACAATGAGCAGTTCTTC. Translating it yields CASGQGAYNEQFF.

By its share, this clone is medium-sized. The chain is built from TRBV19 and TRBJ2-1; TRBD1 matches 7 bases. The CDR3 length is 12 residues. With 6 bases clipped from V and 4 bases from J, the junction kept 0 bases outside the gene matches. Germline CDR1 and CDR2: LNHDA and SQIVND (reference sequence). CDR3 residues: CASRTGYNEQFF. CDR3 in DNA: TGTGCCAGTAGGACAGGGTACAATGAGCAGTTCTTC.

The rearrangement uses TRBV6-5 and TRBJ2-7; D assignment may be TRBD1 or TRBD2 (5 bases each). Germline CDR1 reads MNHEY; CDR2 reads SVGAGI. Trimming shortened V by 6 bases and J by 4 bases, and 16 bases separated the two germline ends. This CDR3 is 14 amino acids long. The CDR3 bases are TGTGCCAGCAGCCCCGGGGCAGACAAGTACGAGCAGTACTTC. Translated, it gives CASSPGADKYEQYF.

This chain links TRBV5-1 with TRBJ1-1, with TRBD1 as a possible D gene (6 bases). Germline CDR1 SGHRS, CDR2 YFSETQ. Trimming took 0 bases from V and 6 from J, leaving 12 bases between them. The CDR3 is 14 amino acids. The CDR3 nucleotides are TGCGCCAGCAGCTTGGAAACAGGGTTAGCTGAAGCTTTCTTT. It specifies CASSLETGLAEAFF.

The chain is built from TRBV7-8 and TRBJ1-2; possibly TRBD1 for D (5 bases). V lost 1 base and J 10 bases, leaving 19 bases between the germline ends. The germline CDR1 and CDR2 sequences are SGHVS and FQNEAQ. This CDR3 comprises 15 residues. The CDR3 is CASSLGYQGLSHYTF. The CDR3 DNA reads TGTGCCAGCAGCTTAGGGTATCAGGGTTTATCGCACTACACCTTC.

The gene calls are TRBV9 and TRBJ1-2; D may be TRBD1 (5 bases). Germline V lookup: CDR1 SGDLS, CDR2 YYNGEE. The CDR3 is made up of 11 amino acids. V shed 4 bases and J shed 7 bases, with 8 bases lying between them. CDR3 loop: CASSRGVGYTF. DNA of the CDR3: TGTGCCAGCAGCCGGGGCGTTGGCTACACCTTC.

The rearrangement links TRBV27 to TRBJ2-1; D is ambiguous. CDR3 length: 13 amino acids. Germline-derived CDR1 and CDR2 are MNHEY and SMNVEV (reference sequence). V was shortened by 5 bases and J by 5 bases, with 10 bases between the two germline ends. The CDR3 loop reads CASSHGPDNEQFF. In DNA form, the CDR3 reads TGTGCCAGCAGTCATGGGCCCGACAATGAGCAGTTCTTC.

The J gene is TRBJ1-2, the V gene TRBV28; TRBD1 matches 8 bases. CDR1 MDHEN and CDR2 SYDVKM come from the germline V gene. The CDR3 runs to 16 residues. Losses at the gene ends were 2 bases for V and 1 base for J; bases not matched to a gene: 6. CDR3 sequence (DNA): TGTGCCAGCAGTTTAAGACTGACAGGGGATAACTATGGCTACACCTTC. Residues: CASSLRLTGDNYGYTF.

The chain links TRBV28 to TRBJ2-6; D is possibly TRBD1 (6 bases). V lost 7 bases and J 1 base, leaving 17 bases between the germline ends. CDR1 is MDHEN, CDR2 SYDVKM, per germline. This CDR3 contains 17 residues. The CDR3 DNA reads TGTGCCAGCAATGGCCCGGACAGTGCTTCTGGGGCCAACGTCCTGACTTTC. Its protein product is CASNGPDSASGANVLTF.

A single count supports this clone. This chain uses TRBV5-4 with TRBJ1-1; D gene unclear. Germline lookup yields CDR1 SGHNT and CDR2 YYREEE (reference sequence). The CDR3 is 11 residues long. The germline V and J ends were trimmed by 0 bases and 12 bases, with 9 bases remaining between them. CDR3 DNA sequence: TGTGCCAGCAGCTTGGGGGGTACGCCTTTCTTT. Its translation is CASSLGGTPFF.

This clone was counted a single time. As DNA, the CDR3 is TGTGCCAGTAGTATCTCTTGGGGGCCCACAGATACGCAGTATTTT. This encodes CASSISWGPTDTQYF. The chain recombines TRBV19 with TRBJ2-3; tentatively, D is TRBD1 (6 bases). Germline lookup yields CDR1 LNHDA and CDR2 SQIVND (reference sequence). The CDR3 runs to 15 residues. V was cut by 3 bases and J by 2 bases, with 12 bases left in between.

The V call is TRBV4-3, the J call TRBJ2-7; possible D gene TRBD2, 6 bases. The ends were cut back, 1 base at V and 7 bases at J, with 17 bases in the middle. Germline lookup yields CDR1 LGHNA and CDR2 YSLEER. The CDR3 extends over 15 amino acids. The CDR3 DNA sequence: TGCGCCAGCAGCCAAGTCGCGGACTACTCGGGGGAGCAGTACTTC. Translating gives CASSQVADYSGEQYF.

As DNA, the CDR3 is TGTGCCAGCAGCTATCCCGGGACAGTCTACGAGCAGTACTTC. The encoded protein is CASSYPGTVYEQYF. The rearrangement links TRBV5-8 to TRBJ2-7; TRBD1 aligns across 7 bases. The germline V gene has CDR1 SGHTS and CDR2 YDEGEE. V trimming: 3 bases; J trimming: 3 bases; junction bases outside the gene matches: 6. There are 14 residues in the CDR3.

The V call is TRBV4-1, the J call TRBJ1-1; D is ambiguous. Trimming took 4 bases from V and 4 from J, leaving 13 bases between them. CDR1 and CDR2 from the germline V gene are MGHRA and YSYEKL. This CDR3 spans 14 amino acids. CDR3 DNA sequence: TGCGCCAGCAGCCCATGGGAGGGTTCCACTGAAGCTTTCTTT. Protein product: CASSPWEGSTEAFF.

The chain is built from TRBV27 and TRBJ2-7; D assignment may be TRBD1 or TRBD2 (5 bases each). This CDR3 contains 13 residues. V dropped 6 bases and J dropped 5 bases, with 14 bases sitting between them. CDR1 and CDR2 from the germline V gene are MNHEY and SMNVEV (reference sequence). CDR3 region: CASRRDPGHEQYF. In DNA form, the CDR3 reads TGTGCCAGCAGACGGGACCCCGGACACGAGCAGTACTTC.

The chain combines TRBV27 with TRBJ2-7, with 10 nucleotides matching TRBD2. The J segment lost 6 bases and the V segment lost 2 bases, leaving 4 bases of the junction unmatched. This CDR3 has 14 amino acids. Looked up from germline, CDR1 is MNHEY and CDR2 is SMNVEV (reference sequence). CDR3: CASSLGLAGVEQYF. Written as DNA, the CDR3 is TGTGCCAGCAGTTTAGGGCTAGCGGGAGTCGAGCAGTACTTC.

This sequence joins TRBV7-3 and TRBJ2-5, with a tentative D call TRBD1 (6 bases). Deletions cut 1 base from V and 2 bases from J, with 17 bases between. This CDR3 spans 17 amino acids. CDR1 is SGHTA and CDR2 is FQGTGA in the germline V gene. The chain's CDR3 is CASSLNTIGTQQETQYF. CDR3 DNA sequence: TGTGCCAGCAGCTTAAATACTATCGGGACACAACAAGAGACCCAGTACTTC. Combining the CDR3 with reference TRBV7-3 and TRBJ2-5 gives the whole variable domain GAGVSQTPSNKVTEKGKYVELRCDPISGHTALYWYRQSLGQGPEFLIYFQGTGAADDSGLPNDRFFAVRPEGSVSTLKIQRTERGDSAVYLCASSLNTIGTQQETQYFGPGTRLLVL.

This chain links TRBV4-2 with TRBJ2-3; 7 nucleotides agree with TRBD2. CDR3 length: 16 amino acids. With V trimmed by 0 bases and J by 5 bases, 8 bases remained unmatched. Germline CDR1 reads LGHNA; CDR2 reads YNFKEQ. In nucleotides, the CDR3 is TGTGCCAGCAGCCAAGAGTTATTGCGGGGGATAGATACGCAGTATTTT. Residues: CASSQELLRGIDTQYF.

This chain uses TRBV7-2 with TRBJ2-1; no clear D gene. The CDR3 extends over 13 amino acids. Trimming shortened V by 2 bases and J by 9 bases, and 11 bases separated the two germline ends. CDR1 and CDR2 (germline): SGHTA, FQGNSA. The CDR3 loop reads CASSLILRREQFF. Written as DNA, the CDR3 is TGTGCCAGCAGCTTAATCCTGCGCCGTGAGCAGTTCTTC.